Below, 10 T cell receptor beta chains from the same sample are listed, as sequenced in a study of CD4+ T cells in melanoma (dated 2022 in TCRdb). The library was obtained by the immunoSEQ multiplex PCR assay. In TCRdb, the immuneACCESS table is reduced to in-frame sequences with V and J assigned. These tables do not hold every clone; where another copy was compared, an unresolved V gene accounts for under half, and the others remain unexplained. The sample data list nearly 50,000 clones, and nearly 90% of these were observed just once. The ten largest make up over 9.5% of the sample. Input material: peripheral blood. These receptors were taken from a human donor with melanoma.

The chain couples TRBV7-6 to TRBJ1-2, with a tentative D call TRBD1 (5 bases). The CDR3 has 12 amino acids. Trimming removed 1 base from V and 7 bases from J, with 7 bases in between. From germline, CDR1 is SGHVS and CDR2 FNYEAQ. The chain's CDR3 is CASSLEGSGYTF. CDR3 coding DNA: TGTGCCAGCAGCTTAGAGGGGTCTGGCTACACCTTC.

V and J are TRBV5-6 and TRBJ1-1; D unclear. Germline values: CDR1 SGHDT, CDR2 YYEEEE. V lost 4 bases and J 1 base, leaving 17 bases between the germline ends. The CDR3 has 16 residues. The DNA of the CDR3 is TGTGCCAGCAGCGGTTTCGCCAAAACAGCGAACACTGAAGCTTTCTTT. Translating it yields CASSGFAKTANTEAFF.

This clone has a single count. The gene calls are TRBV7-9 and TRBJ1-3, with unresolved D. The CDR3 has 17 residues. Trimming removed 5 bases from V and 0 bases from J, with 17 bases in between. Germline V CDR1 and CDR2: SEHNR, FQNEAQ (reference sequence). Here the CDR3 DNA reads TGTGCCAGCAGCCTTGGAAAGGGCCGGACCTCTGGAAACACCATATATTTT. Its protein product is CASSLGKGRTSGNTIYF.

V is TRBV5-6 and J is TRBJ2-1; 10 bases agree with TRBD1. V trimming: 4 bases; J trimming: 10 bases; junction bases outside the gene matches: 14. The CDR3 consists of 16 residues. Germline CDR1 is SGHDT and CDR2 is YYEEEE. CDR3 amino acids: CASSPSGTGDPDEQFF. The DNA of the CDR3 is TGTGCCAGCAGCCCCTCCGGGACAGGGGACCCGGACGAGCAGTTCTTC.

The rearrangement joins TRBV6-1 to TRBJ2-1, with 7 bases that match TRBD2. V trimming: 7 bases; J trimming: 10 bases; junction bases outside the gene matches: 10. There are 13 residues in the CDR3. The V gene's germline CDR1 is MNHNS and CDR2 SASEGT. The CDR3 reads CASTWAGEGEQFF. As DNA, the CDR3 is TGTGCCAGCACCTGGGCCGGGGAGGGCGAGCAGTTCTTC.

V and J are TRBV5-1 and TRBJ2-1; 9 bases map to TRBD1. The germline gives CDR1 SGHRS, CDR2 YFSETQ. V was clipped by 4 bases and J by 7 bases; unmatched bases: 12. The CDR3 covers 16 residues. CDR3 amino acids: CASSPTAGTGQNEQFF. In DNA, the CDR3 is TGCGCCAGCAGCCCCACGGCCGGGACAGGGCAAAATGAGCAGTTCTTC.

The CDR3 DNA is TGTGCCAGCAGCGTTACAGATAATTCACCCCTCCACTTT. This translates into CASSVTDNSPLHF. The chain has TRBV7-8 and TRBJ1-6; D not resolved. Per the germline V gene, CDR1 is SGHVS and CDR2 is FQNEAQ. This CDR3 has 13 amino acids. Trimming stripped 5 bases from V and 5 bases from J, with 7 bases between. Based on the CDR3 plus reference TRBV7-8 and TRBJ1-6, the full variable domain is GAGVSQSPRYKVAKRGQDVALRCDPISGHVSLFWYQQALGQGPEFLTYFQNEAQLDKSGLPSDRFFAERPEGSVSTLKIQRTQQEDSAVYLCASSVTDNSPLHFGNGTRLTVT.

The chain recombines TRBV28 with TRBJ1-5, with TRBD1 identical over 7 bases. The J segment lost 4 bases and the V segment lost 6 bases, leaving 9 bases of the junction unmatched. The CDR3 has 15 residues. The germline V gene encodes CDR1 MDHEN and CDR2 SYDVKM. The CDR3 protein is CASSPSQGGNQPQHF. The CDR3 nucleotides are TGTGCCAGCAGCCCGTCGCAGGGGGGAAATCAGCCCCAGCATTTT.

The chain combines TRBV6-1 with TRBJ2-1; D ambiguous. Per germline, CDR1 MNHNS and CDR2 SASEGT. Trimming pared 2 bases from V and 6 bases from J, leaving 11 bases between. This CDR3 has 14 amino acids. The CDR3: CASSESPRVNEQFF. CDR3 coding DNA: TGTGCCAGCAGTGAATCCCCACGGGTCAATGAGCAGTTCTTC.

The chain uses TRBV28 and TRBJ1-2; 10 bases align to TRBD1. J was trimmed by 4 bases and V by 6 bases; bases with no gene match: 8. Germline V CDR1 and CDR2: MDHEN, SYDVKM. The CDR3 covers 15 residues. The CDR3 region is CASRWGQGHAYGYTF. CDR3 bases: TGTGCCAGCAGGTGGGGACAGGGGCATGCCTATGGCTACACCTTC.